A selection of T cell receptor beta chains follows, all from one sample in a study of T cell changes during pregnancy in multiple sclerosis. The repertoire was sequenced with immunoSEQ multiplex PCR; TCRdb's copy has only in-frame clones and lacks some. The sample contains about 42,000 clones, 75% to 95% of which appear only once. Sample: CD4+ T cells from peripheral blood mononuclear cells, taken after pregnancy. Every receptor here comes from a female donor in good health, enrolled as a control in a pregnancy study. Each CDR3 is given with its conserved first and last residue. D genes are given only for firm matches. A row's size may be missing; if present it is once, few, many or a size class.

CDR3aa | CDR3nt | v_gene | d_gene | abundance | j_gene
CASSLERSNQPQHF | TGTGCCAGCAGCTTAGAGAGGAGCAATCAGCCCCAGCATTTT | TRBV7-9 | - | - | TRBJ1-5
CASSSRTGDYYEQYF | TGTGCCAGCAGCTCACGGACAGGGGACTACTACGAGCAGTACTTC | TRBV7-8 | TRBD1 | - | TRBJ2-7
CASSSLGARYNEQFF | TGTGCCAGCAGCTCACTGGGGGCGCGCTACAATGAGCAGTTCTTC | TRBV7-6 | - | - | TRBJ2-1
CASRRQGNEAFF | TGTGCCAGCAGACGACAGGGCAATGAAGCTTTCTTT | TRBV7-2 | TRBD1 | - | TRBJ1-1
CSAVDRDETYEQYF | TGCAGCGCAGTAGACAGGGACGAGACCTACGAGCAGTACTTC | TRBV29-1 | TRBD1 | once | TRBJ2-7
CATSKGQGLETQYF | TGTGCCACCAGCAAGGGACAGGGACTAGAGACCCAGTACTTC | TRBV15 | TRBD1 | - | TRBJ2-5
CASSLGQGRNEKLFF | TGCGCCAGCAGCTTGGGCCAGGGCCGAAATGAAAAACTGTTTTTT | TRBV5-1 | - | - | TRBJ1-4
CASSQDRVSEGYTF | TGTGCCAGCAGCCAAGACCGGGTGTCAGAAGGCTACACCTTC | TRBV4-2 | - | - | TRBJ1-2
CASSGGQTSGNTIYF | TGTGCCAGCAGCGGGGGACAGACCTCTGGAAACACCATATATTTT | TRBV9 | TRBD1 | - | TRBJ1-3
CASSFLQGQYNEQFF | TGTGCCAGCAGCTTCCTACAGGGGCAATACAATGAGCAGTTCTTC | TRBV5-6 | TRBD1 | - | TRBJ2-1
CASASGTGGEKLFF | TGCGCCAGCGCCTCCGGGACAGGGGGTGAAAAACTGTTTTTT | TRBV5-1 | TRBD1 | - | TRBJ1-4
CASSRPGTGGGQPQHF | TGTGCCAGTAGTCGTCCCGGGACAGGGGGCGGTCAGCCCCAGCATTTT | TRBV19 | TRBD1 | - | TRBJ1-5
CASSSRTGGSEQFF | TGTGCCAGCAGCTCCCGGACAGGGGGCAGTGAGCAGTTCTTC | TRBV7-6 | TRBD1 | - | TRBJ2-1
CASSPSSGRPGGDTQYF | TGTGCCAGCTCACCATCTAGCGGGAGGCCTGGAGGAGATACGCAGTATTTT | TRBV18 | TRBD2 | - | TRBJ2-3
CAIQEAGDQPQHF | TGTGCCATCCAAGAGGCAGGGGATCAGCCCCAGCATTTT | TRBV10-3 | - | - | TRBJ1-5
CASSLYARDNSPLHF | TGTGCCAGCAGTTTATACGCGCGGGATAATTCACCCCTCCACTTT | TRBV28 | - | - | TRBJ1-6
CASGQGSAADTQYF | TGTGCCAGCGGCCAGGGATCAGCTGCAGATACGCAGTATTTT | TRBV28 | - | - | TRBJ2-3
CASSFRDNTDTQYF | TGCGCCAGCAGCTTCCGGGACAACACAGATACGCAGTATTTT | TRBV5-1 | - | - | TRBJ2-3
CAWSLTGYNEQFF | TGTGCCTGGAGTCTCACGGGCTACAATGAGCAGTTCTTC | TRBV30 | - | - | TRBJ2-1
CASSSPGRVVFNEQFF | TGTGCCAGCAGCTCCCCGGGCAGGGTAGTATTCAATGAGCAGTTCTTC | TRBV11-2 | - | once | TRBJ2-1
CASSLGHGGSGANVLTF | TGTGCCAGCAGCTTAGGTCACGGGGGGTCCGGGGCCAACGTCCTGACTTTC | TRBV11-3 | TRBD2 | - | TRBJ2-6
CASSGRTGQNEKLFF | TGTGCCAGCAGCGGCCGGACAGGGCAAAATGAAAAACTGTTTTTT | TRBV9 | TRBD1 | - | TRBJ1-4
CASSLAGTGSSPLHF | TGCGCCAGCAGCTTGGCAGGGACAGGGAGTTCACCCCTCCACTTT | TRBV5-1 | TRBD1 | - | TRBJ1-6
CASSQARGRQGTSPLHF | TGTGCCAGCAGCCAAGCACGGGGGAGACAGGGGACTTCACCCCTCCACTTT | TRBV4-2 | TRBD1 | - | TRBJ1-6
CASRPTGTGGEQYF | TGTGCCAGCAGACCAACCGGGACAGGGGGCGAGCAGTACTTC | TRBV25-1 | TRBD1 | once | TRBJ2-7
CASSKGGGLGGYTF | TGTGCCAGCAGTAAAGGGGGCGGGCTCGGTGGCTACACCTTC | TRBV27 | TRBD1 | - | TRBJ1-2
CASSSLDSPLHF | TGTGCCAGCAGCTCCCTCGATTCACCCCTCCACTTT | TRBV7-9 | - | once | TRBJ1-6
CASRPGTANQPQHF | TGTGCCAGCAGGCCCGGGACAGCCAATCAGCCCCAGCATTTT | TRBV6-1 | TRBD1 | - | TRBJ1-5
CASSFWGAGGTEAFF | TGTGCCAGCAGCTTCTGGGGGGCAGGGGGGACTGAAGCTTTCTTT | TRBV5-6 | TRBD1 | - | TRBJ1-1
CASSQEGQGPSYNSPLHF | TGCGCCAGCAGCCAAGAAGGGCAGGGCCCCTCCTATAATTCACCCCTCCACTTT | TRBV4-1 | - | - | TRBJ1-6
CASSLGALLYNEQFF | TGCGCCAGCAGCTTGGGAGCTCTTCTTTACAATGAGCAGTTCTTC | TRBV5-1 | - | - | TRBJ2-1
CASSQDREAYQPQHF | TGCGCCAGCAGCCAAGATCGGGAAGCGTATCAGCCCCAGCATTTT | TRBV4-3 | - | - | TRBJ1-5
CASSLRTEYNQPQHF | TGTGCCAGCAGTTTAAGGACAGAGTACAATCAGCCCCAGCATTTT | TRBV27 | - | - | TRBJ1-5
CASSLGQANTEAFF | TGTGCCAGCAGCTTAGGACAGGCCAACACTGAAGCTTTCTTT | TRBV11-2 | - | - | TRBJ1-1
CASSDGLAGDSRDTQYF | TGTGCCAGCAGTGACGGACTAGCGGGGGACTCGAGGGATACGCAGTATTTT | TRBV5-6 | TRBD2 | - | TRBJ2-3
CASSPTSGGNYEQYF | TGTGCCAGCAGCCCGACTAGCGGAGGAAACTACGAGCAGTACTTC | TRBV28 | TRBD2 | - | TRBJ2-7
CASSQTGGVANTIYF | TGCGCCAGCAGCCAGACAGGGGGCGTCGCAAACACCATATATTTT | TRBV4-1 | TRBD1 | - | TRBJ1-3
CASSEPGNREAFF | TGTGCCAGCAGTGAACCGGGTAATAGGGAAGCTTTCTTT | TRBV25-1 | - | once | TRBJ1-1
CASSMIGNTEAFF | TGTGCCAGTAGTATGATCGGGAACACTGAAGCTTTCTTT | TRBV19 | - | - | TRBJ1-1
CASSGWGGPYEQYF | TGTGCCAGCAGCGGATGGGGGGGACCCTACGAGCAGTACTTC | TRBV7-2 | TRBD2 | - | TRBJ2-7
CASSQGVEAFF | TGTGCCAGCAGTCAGGGGGTTGAAGCTTTCTTT | TRBV6-1 | TRBD1 | - | TRBJ1-1
CASTGNTPTDTQYF | TGTGCCAGCACCGGGAACACCCCCACAGATACGCAGTATTTT | TRBV28 | - | - | TRBJ2-3
CASSLGGFLADYEQYF | TGTGCCAGCAGCTTGGGGGGTTTCCTAGCGGACTACGAGCAGTACTTC | TRBV7-2 | TRBD2 | - | TRBJ2-7
CASSTAQGGSYEQYF | TGTGCCAGCTCAACAGCCCAGGGAGGCTCCTACGAGCAGTACTTC | TRBV18 | - | - | TRBJ2-7
CASSLGAGEGGELFF | TGTGCCAGCAGCTTAGGAGCGGGAGAGGGCGGGGAGCTGTTTTTT | TRBV11-3 | TRBD2 | - | TRBJ2-2
CASSSYYRGEQFF | TGTGCCAGCAGCTCATATTACCGGGGTGAGCAGTTCTTC | TRBV11-2 | - | - | TRBJ2-1
CSGRQGPSTDTQYF | TGCAGCGGTCGACAGGGGCCATCCACAGATACGCAGTATTTT | TRBV29-1 | TRBD1 | - | TRBJ2-3
CASSRQIEAFF | TGTGCCAGCAGCCGACAGATTGAAGCTTTCTTT | TRBV7-9 | - | few | TRBJ1-1
CASSLLLPSGRAYNEQFF | TGCGCCAGCAGCTTGTTGCTTCCTAGCGGGAGGGCCTACAATGAGCAGTTCTTC | TRBV5-1 | TRBD2 | - | TRBJ2-1
CASSIYRGQYGYTF | TGTGCCAGTAGTATCTACAGGGGGCAATATGGCTACACCTTC | TRBV19 | TRBD1 | - | TRBJ1-2
CASSRTGLSAYEQYF | TGTGCCAGCAGCCGGACGGGACTTTCTGCCTACGAGCAGTACTTC | TRBV14 | - | - | TRBJ2-7
CSVRTGSVVTEAFF | TGCAGCGTTAGAACAGGGAGCGTGGTCACTGAAGCTTTCTTT | TRBV29-1 | - | few | TRBJ1-1
CAWKQLWNQNSPLHF | TGTGCCTGGAAACAGCTCTGGAATCAAAATTCACCCCTCCACTTT | TRBV30 | - | - | TRBJ1-6
CASNSDRANQPQHF | TGTGCCAGCAACTCGGACAGGGCTAATCAGCCCCAGCATTTT | TRBV28 | TRBD1 | - | TRBJ1-5
CASSSTGVTEAFF | TGTGCCAGCAGCTCGACAGGGGTCACTGAAGCTTTCTTT | TRBV7-6 | TRBD1 | - | TRBJ1-1